The clone carrying this TCR beta chain came up a few times. Its antigen is currently unknown. Tumor tissue was taken before any definitive surgery or chemotherapy was given. Only in-frame clones appear in the TCRdb table, and some are missing; sequencing was by immunoSEQ multiplex PCR. The table includes roughly 4,100 clones, about 70% detected once. This sample was taken from a study of high-grade serous ovarian cancer treatment subgroups. Between the trimmed V and J ends, which lost 6 bases and 1 base, there was a span of 9 bases. The germline gives CDR1 LGHNT, CDR2 FRNRAP. CDR3 length: 13 residues. Regarding the study as a whole: Different patients shared almost no repertoire; same-patient tumors shared roughly 0.1 to 0.8. CDR1 and CDR2 were left unanalyzed; analyses focused on CDR3. Bulk tumor TCR sequencing gave no spatial information.

The sample comprised tumor tissue. This TCR was sampled from a human donor with high-grade serous ovarian cancer. The chain combines TRBV12-5 with TRBJ1-1; D possibly corresponds to TRBD1 (6 bases). The CDR3 nucleotides read TGTGCTAGTGGATTACAGGGGAACACTGAAGCTTTCTTT. It yields the protein CASGLQGNTEAFF.